This T cell receptor beta chain was recorded in a study of T cells after yellow fever vaccination. Overall study results and limits: Researchers noted that a small share of clonotypes showed up in both CD4 and CD8 compartments. Weaker overall, the secondary response nonetheless peaked faster (day 5 versus 15). Post-booster repertoires contained most primary-vaccination clones again (about 95% CD4, around 89% CD8).

This clonotype was observed at least ten times. What it recognizes is unknown. UMIs were added to TCR cDNA along with a universal primer site when it was made by 5'RACE template switching. Via MiXCR, TCRdb re-called the 5' RACE reads, giving one row per CDR3 protein. The top ten clones hold 15% to 20% of a sample with about 240,000 distinct CDR3 sequences, roughly 3.7% of them seen once. The sample consisted of PBMCs, taken 15 days after the yellow fever booster vaccination. This TCR was sampled from a man younger than 35 who received the YFV17D yellow fever vaccine.

CDR3 loop: CASSRQGIWETQYF. The CDR3 DNA reads as TGTGCCAGCAGCCGACAGGGGATCTGGGAGACCCAGTACTTC. This rearrangement joins TRBV7-8 to TRBJ2-5, with 8 bases that match TRBD1. The CDR3 covers 14 residues. The germline CDR1 and CDR2 sequences are SGHVS and FQNEAQ. Trimming cost V 5 bases and J 5 bases; bases outside gene matches: 7.